This T cell receptor (beta chain) was captured in a study of T cell repertoires in cytomegalovirus infection. TCRdb fed the reads into MiXCR, producing one record per CDR3 protein. The sample lists a few hundred thousand distinct CDR3 sequences, just under 40% occurring once. This CDR3 spans 16 amino acids. V trimming: 5 bases; J trimming: 7 bases; junction bases outside the gene matches: 13. Germline V lookup: CDR1 LNHNV, CDR2 YYDKDF (reference sequence). Notes on this clonotype: The antigen remains undetermined.

V and J are TRBV15 and TRBJ1-4; 7 nucleotides align to TRBD1. Sequences were derived from cultured PBMCs, sampled from culture after CMV antigen stimulation. This clonotype originated in a human donor in good health (CMV status not recorded). Some clones in this sample may be carry-over from other donors' samples. The CDR3 nucleotides read TGTGCCACCAGCGCCGAGACAGGGTGGAGGGGTGAAAAACTGTTTTTT. It specifies CATSAETGWRGEKLFF. The full variable domain, rest sourced from reference TRBV15 and TRBJ1-4, is DAMVIQNPRYQVTQFGKPVTLSCSQTLNHNVMYWYQQKSSQAPKLLFHYYDKDFNNEADTPDNFQSRRPNTSFCFLDIRSPGLGDTAMYLCATSAETGWRGEKLFFGSGTQLSVL.